Each of the 14 T cell receptor beta chains below was sequenced from the same sample in a study of OX40 agonist ivuxolimab in advanced cancers. The protocol was immunoSEQ multiplex PCR, while the TCRdb copy is restricted to in-frame clones and leaves out a portion. The profile shows roughly 69,000 clones, 91% of them singletons. This material consisted of CD4+ or CD8+ T cells sorted from blood, taken in a trial of the OX40 agonist ivuxolimab. Receptors originate from an adult with an advanced solid tumor such as melanoma, head and neck, liver or kidney cancer.

The rearrangement joins TRBV27 to TRBJ2-1; tentatively, D is TRBD1 or TRBD2 (6 bases each). Germline V CDR1 and CDR2: MNHEY, SMNVEV (reference sequence). Trimming left V 6 bases short and J 6 bases short, with 15 bases between. The CDR3 has 14 residues. Written as DNA, the CDR3 is TGTGCCAGCAGGTTGTATGGGGGGCGCAATGAGCAGTTCTTC. It encodes CASRLYGGRNEQFF.

The rearrangement uses TRBV28 and TRBJ2-2; no reliable D call. The V end lost 5 bases, the J end lost 9 bases, and 10 bases lay between the germline ends. The length of the CDR3 is 12 residues. Germline CDR1 MDHEN, CDR2 SYDVKM. The CDR3 coding sequence is TGTGCCAGCAGTGAGGACCCCTGGGAGCTGTTTTTT. It specifies CASSEDPWELFF.

V gene TRBV4-1 combines with J gene TRBJ2-1; 15 bases align to TRBD2. Germline CDR1 MGHRA, CDR2 YSYEKL. This CDR3 contains 18 residues. Trimming took 6 bases from V and 0 from J; bases not matched to a gene: 6. This chain's CDR3 is CASRGLAGGFGSYNEQFF. CDR3 coding DNA: TGCGCCAGCAGGGGACTAGCGGGGGGCTTCGGCTCCTACAATGAGCAGTTCTTC.

This sequence joins TRBV6-1 and TRBJ1-1; D remains ambiguous. CDR3 length: 13 amino acids. CDR1 is MNHNS and CDR2 is SASEGT in the germline V gene. V was shortened by 4 bases and J by 2 bases, with 8 bases between the two germline ends. The CDR3 nucleotides are TGTGCCAGCAGTGCTGACCTAAACACTGAAGCTTTCTTT. This gives the protein CASSADLNTEAFF.

The V gene is TRBV11-2, the J gene TRBJ2-3; D is possibly TRBD2 (6 bases). The V and J ends lost 4 bases and 4 bases respectively, with 18 bases between them. Germline V gene data show CDR1 as SGHAT and CDR2 as FQNNGV. This CDR3 spans 16 amino acids. CDR3 sequence (DNA): TGTGCCAGCAGCTCTCCGGGGGAGTGGTTGTCAGATACGCAGTATTTT. It translates to CASSSPGEWLSDTQYF.

The V and J genes are TRBV7-2 and TRBJ2-7; TRBD2 aligns across 8 bases. Germline trimming cut 3 bases from V and 1 base from J; bases unmatched to any gene: 2. Per germline, CDR1 SGHTA and CDR2 FQGNSA. The CDR3 loop spans 14 amino acids. The CDR3 nucleotides read TGTGCCAGCAGCTTCGGACTAGCATCCTACGAGCAGTACTTC. Translating gives CASSFGLASYEQYF. Filled out from reference TRBV7-2 and TRBJ2-7, the complete variable domain reads GAGVSQSPSNKVTEKGKDVELRCDPISGHTALYWYRQSLGQGLEFLIYFQGNSAPDKSGLPSDRFSAERTGGSVSTLTIQRTQQEDSAVYLCASSFGLASYEQYFGPGTRLTVT.

The rearrangement uses TRBV19 and TRBJ1-5, with TRBD1 matching over 7 bases. Germline CDR1 and CDR2: LNHDA and SQIVND (reference sequence). The J segment lost 0 bases and the V segment lost 6 bases, leaving 2 bases of the junction unmatched. The CDR3 length is 14 residues. CDR3 sequence (DNA): TGTGCCAGTAGGACAGGGAGTAGCAATCAGCCCCAGCATTTT. It encodes CASRTGSSNQPQHF.

This chain's CDR3 is CAWSQGFSNQPQHF. The CDR3 DNA sequence: TGTGCCTGGAGTCAGGGATTTAGCAATCAGCCCCAGCATTTT. This chain uses TRBV30 with TRBJ1-5, with D tentatively TRBD1 (5 bases). V lost 2 bases to trimming and J lost 0 bases, with 8 bases between them. The CDR3 runs to 14 residues. Germline CDR1 GTSNPN, CDR2 SVGIG (reference sequence).

This chain joins TRBV19 and TRBJ1-2, with TRBD1 matching 7 bases. CDR3 length: 14 amino acids. Trimming cost V 6 bases and J 1 base; bases outside gene matches: 5. Germline CDR1 reads LNHDA; CDR2 reads SQIVND (reference sequence). This CDR3 reads CASSPTGINYGYTF. The CDR3 DNA sequence: TGTGCCAGTAGCCCGACAGGGATTAACTATGGCTACACCTTC.

The chain combines TRBV10-3 with TRBJ2-4, with TRBD1 as a possible D gene (7 bases). The CDR3 is made up of 16 amino acids. Deletions cut 6 bases from V and 1 base from J, with 16 bases between. From germline, CDR1 is ENHRY and CDR2 SYGVKD. CDR3 nucleotide sequence: TGTGCCATCAGCAAATTCTCAGGGGGGGCCAAAAACATTCAGTACTTC. Amino acid sequence: CAISKFSGGAKNIQYF.

J is TRBJ2-7 and V is TRBV11-2, with D unresolved. Trimming cost V 1 base and J 0 bases, with 7 bases left between them. This CDR3 has 14 residues. Germline V lookup: CDR1 SGHAT, CDR2 FQNNGV. The CDR3 DNA reads TGTGCCAGCAGCTTAGCCCAAAGCTCCTACGAGCAGTACTTC. This codes for CASSLAQSSYEQYF.

The gene calls are TRBV29-1 and TRBJ2-1; 9 bases match TRBD2. Germline V CDR1 and CDR2: SQVTM, ANQGSEA. The CDR3 totals 14 residues. With V trimmed by 7 bases and J by 6 bases, 10 bases remained unmatched. In DNA form, the CDR3 reads TGCAGCGCATCTGCGGGACTAGCCCCCAATGAGCAGTTCTTC. Translation: CSASAGLAPNEQFF.

This chain links TRBV28 with TRBJ2-5; the match to TRBD1 covers 7 bases. The V segment lost 6 bases and the J segment 5 bases; nucleotides outside the gene matches: 9. CDR1 and CDR2 from the germline V gene are MDHEN and SYDVKM. The CDR3 has 14 residues. The CDR3 protein is CASSLTGTVETQYF. The CDR3 DNA sequence: TGTGCCAGCAGCTTAACCGGGACAGTGGAGACCCAGTACTTC. The full variable domain, completed using reference TRBV28 and TRBJ2-5, is DVKVTQSSRYLVKRTGEKVFLECVQDMDHENMFWYRQDPGLGLRLIYFSYDVKMKEKGDIPEGYSVSREKKERFSLILESASTNQTSMYLCASSLTGTVETQYFGPGTRLLVL.

V usage is TRBV12-5 and J usage is TRBJ2-2; D may be TRBD1 (6 bases). The CDR3 length is 14 residues. Germline values: CDR1 LGHNT, CDR2 FRNRAP. The CDR3 loop is CAGTAGANTGELFF. CDR3 nucleotides: TGTGCCGGCACCGCAGGGGCAAACACCGGGGAGCTGTTTTTT.